These T cell receptor beta chains were read from a single sample in a study of T cells in Graves' hyperthyroidism and ophthalmopathy. TCRdb ran MiXCR on the multiplex PCR reads and lists one entry per CDR3 protein. The sample lists approximately 600,000 distinct CDR3 sequences, about a fifth occurring once. The sample comprised blood. All receptors derive from a man aged 25-45 years with Graves' ophthalmopathy. Each CDR3 is given with its conserved first and last residue. The order of the fields is J gene, clone size, V gene, D gene, CDR3 DNA, CDR3 protein. A D gene is named only where the DNA matches it firmly. Not all rows give a size; the values are once, few, many and, for expanded clones, a class.

>TRBJ2-1|few|TRBV20-1|NA
TGCAGTGCTAGAGTCTCGGTTTACAATGAGCAGTTCTTC
CSARVSVYNEQFF
>TRBJ2-7|few|TRBV10-3|NA
TGTGCCATCAGTGAGGGGACCCACTACGAGCAGTACTTC
CAISEGTHYEQYF
>TRBJ2-1|few|TRBV29-1|TRBD2
TGCAGCGTTGACCTAGCGGCCTACAATGAGCAGTTCTTC
CSVDLAAYNEQFF
>TRBJ1-1|many|TRBV10-3|NA
TGTGCCATCAGTGGGGGATCGAACACTGAAGCTTTCTTT
CAISGGSNTEAFF
>TRBJ2-7|many|TRBV28|TRBD1
TGTGCCAGCAGTCACCTCCTTTTACGGGACAGGGGCCACGAGCAGTACTTC
CASSHLLLRDRGHEQYF
>TRBJ2-7|NA|TRBV13|NA
TGTGCCAGCAGCTTCTGGGGCCCCTCGAGAGAGCAGTACTTC
CASSFWGPSREQYF
>TRBJ2-1|few|TRBV6-2/TRBV6-3|NA
TGTGCCAGCGGGGGGCTGCCCGGGGGGCGTGATGAGCAGTTCTTC
CASGGLPGGRDEQFF
>TRBJ2-7|NA|TRBV6-9|TRBD1
TGTGCCAGCAGTTACCACGACAGGGGCGGCTACGAGCAGTACTTC
CASSYHDRGGYEQYF
>TRBJ1-5|NA|TRBV12-3/TRBV12-4|NA
TGTGCCAGCAGTTCTCTACCTACCAATCAGCCCCGGCATTTT
CASSSLPTNQPRHF
>TRBJ2-5|NA|TRBV2|TRBD2
TGTGCCAGCATGGAGCGGGAGTATCAAGAGACCCAGTACTTC
CASMEREYQETQYF
>TRBJ2-5|many|TRBV6-2/TRBV6-3|NA
TGTGCCAGCAGCCTTCCCGGCGGGAACCAAGAGACCCAGTACTTC
CASSLPGGNQETQYF
>TRBJ1-2|many|TRBV12-3/TRBV12-4|NA
TGTGCCAGCAGCCAGACTAACTATGGCTACACCTTC
CASSQTNYGYTF
>TRBJ2-5|NA|TRBV7-9|NA
TGTGCCAGCAGCCGCGTATCAGGGAGTCAAGAGACCCAGTACTTC
CASSRVSGSQETQYF
>TRBJ1-3|NA|TRBV28|NA
TGTGCCAGCAGCCCCAATCGGGACCGACACCCGGCCTCTGGAAACACCATATATTTT
CASSPNRDRHPASGNTIYF
>TRBJ2-1|few|TRBV5-1|TRBD2
TGCGCCAGCAGCTTGGGACTAGCGGGAGACCCGAAGCAGTTCTTC
CASSLGLAGDPKQFF
>TRBJ2-3|once|TRBV5-5|TRBD2
TGTGCCAGCAGCTTGCGTCGGAACAGCCCTAGTCAGCTAGCGGAAGGTGTCACAGATACGCAGTATTTT
CASSLRRNSPSQLAEGVTDTQYF
>TRBJ2-5|few|TRBV6-1|TRBD1
TGTGCCAGCACCTTGGACAGGGGGAGGGAGACCCAGTACTTC
CASTLDRGRETQYF
>TRBJ2-3|few|TRBV20-1|NA
TGCAGTGCCTATAGCCAAGGTAGCCTTCCCGGAGATACGCAGTATTTT
CSAYSQGSLPGDTQYF
>TRBJ2-3|few|TRBV12-3/TRBV12-4|NA
TGTGCCAGCAGTTTAGCGCTTTTTGGGGGAGGCGCTCTCACAGATACGCAGTATTTT
CASSLALFGGGALTDTQYF
>TRBJ1-4|NA|TRBV5-1|NA
TGCGCCAGCAGCCCTAACGCAGGGAGGAAGAATGAAAAACTGTTTTTT
CASSPNAGRKNEKLFF
>TRBJ2-5|NA|TRBV7-2|TRBD2
TGTGCCAGCAGCCTAAGGGCTAGCGGGAACACGGTGTACCAAGAGACCCAGTACTTC
CASSLRASGNTVYQETQYF
>TRBJ2-3|few|TRBV10-3|NA
TGTGCCATCAGTGAGAGGGAGACTAGCACAGATACGCAGTATTTT
CAISERETSTDTQYF
>TRBJ2-1|many|TRBV5-1|TRBD2
TGCGCCAGCAGCTTGGAGGCTAGCGGGAGCTACAATGAGCAGTTCTTC
CASSLEASGSYNEQFF
>TRBJ1-5|NA|TRBV9|NA
TGTGCCAGCAGCCAATCCCCCCAGGGGAGTCAGCCCCAGCATTTT
CASSQSPQGSQPQHF
>TRBJ2-3|NA|TRBV12-3/TRBV12-4|TRBD2
TGTGCCAGCAGTTTAGGGGAGGGAGATACGCAGTATTTT
CASSLGEGDTQYF
>TRBJ2-1|few|TRBV24-1|NA
TGTGCCACCAGTGATACCGGGACCCCTAGGGAGAATGAGCAGTTCTTC
CATSDTGTPRENEQFF
>TRBJ2-7|many|TRBV6-5|NA
TGTGCCAGCAGTTACGGGAAGAGGGCCGAGCAGTACTTC
CASSYGKRAEQYF
>TRBJ2-1|few|TRBV24-1|TRBD1
TGTGCCACCAGTGCGGTGCTGGGACAGGGTCTGTTCTTC
CATSAVLGQGLFF
>TRBJ1-2|NA|TRBV24-1|NA
TGTGGCACCAGTGACCCGTCCCGGGCCAACTATGGCTACACCTTC
CGTSDPSRANYGYTF
>TRBJ2-3|many|TRBV2|NA
TGTGCCAGCAGGTCAGCAGATACGCAGTATTTT
CASRSADTQYF
>TRBJ1-6|many|TRBV12-3/TRBV12-4|NA
TGTGCCAGCAGCCGGACAGTTTCCTATAATTCACCCCTCCACTTT
CASSRTVSYNSPLHF